This section outlines one T cell receptor (beta chain) sequence together with its context. CDR3 length equals 16 residues. The V end was cut by 5 bases, the J end by 0 bases, with 11 bases between. CDR1 is SNHLY and CDR2 is FYNNEI in the germline V gene. Per the authors' pipeline: It was from reference gene primer amplification that nucleated cell counts were estimated. TCRdb's copy holds only in-frame clones and misses some; the assay was immunoSEQ multiplex PCR. V, J and clone size reflect that table, while D and trimming were determined from the DNA. This repertoire shows 200,000 to 300,000 clones, 92% found once; its top ten account for about 0.8%. The data were obtained in a study of blood T cell repertoires in COVID-19. Study background: Acute-phase and convalescent COVID-19 samples originated in the United States, Italy and Spain. T cells, B-cell-depleted T cells, or PBMCs provided the cDNA or gDNA that served as material.

Patients at the Seattle site were enrolled during active infection and followed longitudinally. J is TRBJ1-6 and V is TRBV2; D is uncertain. This receptor was identified in a man aged 30 to 45 with COVID-19, enrolled during active disease. Input material: peripheral blood. The CDR3 region has the DNA TGTGCCAGCAGTAGGACTCGGAGCTCCTATAATTCACCCCTCCACTTT. It encodes CASSRTRSSYNSPLHF.